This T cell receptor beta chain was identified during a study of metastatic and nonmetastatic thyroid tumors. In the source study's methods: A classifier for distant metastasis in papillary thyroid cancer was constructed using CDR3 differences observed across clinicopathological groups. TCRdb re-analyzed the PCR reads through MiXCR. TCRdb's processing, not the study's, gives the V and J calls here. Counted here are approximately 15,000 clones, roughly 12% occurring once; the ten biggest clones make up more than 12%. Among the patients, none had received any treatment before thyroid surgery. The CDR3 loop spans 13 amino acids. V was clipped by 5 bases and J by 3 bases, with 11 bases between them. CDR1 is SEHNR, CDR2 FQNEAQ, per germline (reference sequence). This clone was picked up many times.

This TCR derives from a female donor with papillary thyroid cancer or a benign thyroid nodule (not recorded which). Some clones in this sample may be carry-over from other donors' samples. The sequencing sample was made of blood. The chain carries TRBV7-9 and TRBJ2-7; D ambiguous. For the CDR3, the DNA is TGTGCCAGCAGCCCCCCCCTAGACTACGAGCAGTACTTC. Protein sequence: CASSPPLDYEQYF.